This TCR beta chain was sequenced for a study of blood T cell repertoires in COVID-19. Under the authors' procedure: Cell counts per sample came from amplifying reference gene primers. Generated by immunoSEQ multiplex PCR, the TCRdb table keeps only in-frame clones and is missing some. V, J and clone size are taken as reported in that table, and D and trimming were inferred from the DNA itself. Of some 300,000 clones listed, over 75% were seen once; the top ten hold around 1%. Two consecutive negative NP/OP PCR tests, clearance, or resolved symptoms defined Cohort 3 recovery. Germline lookup yields CDR1 LGHDT and CDR2 YNNKEL (reference sequence). With 3 bases clipped from V and 2 bases from J, the junction kept 3 bases outside the gene matches. There are 15 residues in the CDR3.

This receptor was taken from a woman aged 25 to 45 who had recovered from COVID-19. The gene calls are TRBV3-1 (or the pseudogene TRBV3-2) and TRBJ2-5; 10 positions agree with TRBD2. Sequencing used PBMCs or T cells enriched from blood (not recorded which). The CDR3 DNA reads TGTGCCAGCAGCCACGAACTAGCGGGGCAAGAGACCCAGTACTTC. It codes for CASSHELAGQETQYF.